This record looks at one T cell receptor (beta chain) sequence and its context. This entry comes from a study of blood T cell repertoires in COVID-19. The CDR3 contains 17 residues. With 4 bases clipped from V and 5 bases from J, the junction kept 15 bases outside the gene matches. From germline, CDR1 is SGHRS and CDR2 YFSETQ. Data came from immunoSEQ multiplex PCR; TCRdb stores just in-frame clones and leaves some out. This sample yields 300,000 or so clones, of which 85% to 90% are seen a single time; 3.5% to 4.5% belongs to the top ten. The rearrangement joins TRBV5-1 to TRBJ2-5; 9 nucleotides align to TRBD2. The material sequenced was peripheral blood. The receptor comes from a woman aged 40 to 50 with acute or convalescent COVID-19. The CDR3 sequence is CASSPYGGAGGQETQYF. The CDR3 coding sequence is TGCGCCAGCAGCCCCTACGGAGGAGCGGGGGGCCAGGAGACCCAGTACTTC. Full variable domain (missing parts from reference TRBV5-1 and TRBJ2-5): KAGVTQTPRYLIKTRGQQVTLSCSPISGHRSVSWYQQTPGQGLQFLFEYFSETQRNKGNFPGRFSGRQFSNSRSEMNVSTLELGDSALYLCASSPYGGAGGQETQYFGPGTRLLVL.